This paragraph reports one T cell receptor (beta chain). Its target is not known. This specimen comes from a study of cytomegalovirus exposure and HLA in healthy donors. V was trimmed by 4 bases and J by 5 bases, leaving 16 bases between them. Looked up from germline, CDR1 is SGDLS and CDR2 is YYNGEE. The length of the CDR3 is 14 residues. Findings and limits, study-wide: Immune exposure information available was restricted to CMV serostatus. A previous analysis found most TCR beta V segments productive roughly 90% or roughly 30% of the time. The study listed under 200 cytomegalovirus-associated TCR beta chains.

A multiplex PCR was run with 60 Vbeta primers and 13 Jbeta primers. Methods used by the authors: About 10 million shared chains were among 80 million or so unique TCR beta chains counted in a later analysis. Some clones are missing from TCRdb's copy, which holds only in-frame ones; the method was immunoSEQ multiplex PCR. D and trimming come from the DNA, and the V and J calls and clone size come from that table. The sample's table shows about 72,000 clones. The origin of this receptor is a man aged 40-50 years in good health and CMV-seronegative. Sequencing was carried out using PBMCs. The chain is built from TRBV9 and TRBJ2-7; D is perhaps TRBD2 (5 bases). In DNA, the CDR3 is TGTGCCAGCAGCCCCCGTCAGTCGGAGGACGAGCAGTACTTC. Translated: CASSPRQSEDEQYF.